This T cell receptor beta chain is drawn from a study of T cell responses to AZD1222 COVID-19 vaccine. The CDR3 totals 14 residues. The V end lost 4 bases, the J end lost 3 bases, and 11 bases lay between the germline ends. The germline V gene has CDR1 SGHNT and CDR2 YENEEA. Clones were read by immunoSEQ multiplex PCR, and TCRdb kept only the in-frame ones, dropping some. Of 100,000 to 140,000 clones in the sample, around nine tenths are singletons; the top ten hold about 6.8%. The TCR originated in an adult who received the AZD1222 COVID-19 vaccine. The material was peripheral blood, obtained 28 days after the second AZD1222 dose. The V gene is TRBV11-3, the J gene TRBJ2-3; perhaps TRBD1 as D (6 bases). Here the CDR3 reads CASSSGVGTDTQYF. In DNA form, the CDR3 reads TGTGCCAGCAGCTCAGGGGTTGGGACAGATACGCAGTATTTT.